This entry is about one T cell receptor (beta chain). This entry is derived from a study of blood T cell repertoires in COVID-19. Turning to the study itself: The samples span acute and convalescent COVID-19 from the United States, Italy and Spain. T cells, B-cell-depleted T cells, or PBMCs supplied cDNA or gDNA.

Trimming stripped 3 bases from V and 0 bases from J, with 9 bases between. Germline V gene sequence: CDR1 MGHRA, CDR2 YSYEKL. CDR3 length equals 15 residues. Source study methods: Nucleated cell number was recorded as an estimate derived from reference gene primer amplification. Using immunoSEQ multiplex PCR, the repertoire was profiled, and TCRdb retains in-frame clones only, with some absent. The V and J calls and clone size are taken from that table; D and trimming were inferred from the DNA. The sample contains about 83,000 clones, roughly 80% of which appear only once. The chain joins TRBV4-1 to TRBJ1-5; D unresolved. This clonotype was sampled from a woman aged 80 or over with acute or convalescent COVID-19. Sample: peripheral blood. CDR3 residues: CASSHYSPSNQPQHF. CDR3 nucleotides: TGCGCCAGCAGCCATTACAGCCCTAGCAATCAGCCCCAGCATTTT.